The source of this TCR beta chain is a study of shared clonotypes between healthy human individuals. Study as a whole: There were three CD4 naive, three CD4 memory, two CD8 naive and one CD8 memory plates per donor.

Sequencing used immunoSEQ multiplex PCR; TCRdb keeps in-frame clones, though not all of them. The sample lists a few million clones, approximately 93% seen once, with about 0.39% in the top ten. Trimming at V came to 0 bases and at J to 6 bases, leaving 12 bases not matched to a gene. This CDR3 comprises 20 residues. Per the germline V gene, CDR1 is MNHEY and CDR2 is SMNVEV (reference sequence). In this sample, this clone turned up once. Antigen: not known. Adult Caucasians living in Nashville, Tennessee made up all of the donors. Study conclusions and caveats: The donor pool, a small one, limited the genetic and exposure-history diversity represented. The sole specimen, blood, was sampled, and tissue repertoires likely differ.

The V and J genes are TRBV27 and TRBJ2-2; 14 bases agree with TRBD2. This sequence was found in a young man in good health. Some clones in this sample may be carry-over from other donors' samples. Sequenced input: naive CD4+ T cells from PBMCs. The sample's subset: CD45RA+ positively selected. Written as DNA, the CDR3 is TGTGCCAGCAGTTTATCGTGGCCGACTAGCGGGAGGGCAATACCCGGGGAGCTGTTTTTT. Protein product: CASSLSWPTSGRAIPGELFF.